The following is a T cell receptor (beta chain) sequence with its context. As yet, its antigen is unknown. The CDR3 is 13 residues long. From germline, CDR1 is SGDLS and CDR2 YYNGEE. Trimming took off 0 bases at V and 2 bases at J, with 4 bases between the two ends. This sample is drawn from a study of T cell responses to AZD1222 COVID-19 vaccine. Study results and caveats: As reported, nearly half of all spike-specific TCRs target variant regions that are unmutated. Two doses of AZD1222 preceded a rise in Spike-specific TCR breadth and depth. Researchers report vaccine-associated CD4 TCRs spanning spike, with dominance at 160-218 and 743-854.

Sequencing used immunoSEQ multiplex PCR; TCRdb keeps in-frame clones, though not all of them. The repertoire has about 120,000 clones, approximately 90% of them found once; the top ten carry 11%. This sequence joins TRBV9 and TRBJ2-3; D call uncertain. The source is an adult in good health. Material: peripheral blood, obtained on day 0 of MenACWY control vaccination. The CDR3 loop reads CASSVALTDTQYF. Written as DNA, the CDR3 is TGTGCCAGCAGCGTAGCCCTCACAGATACGCAGTATTTT.